This is a list of T cell receptor beta chains from one sample in a study of blood T cells in healthy people across ages. TCRdb analysed the 5' RACE reads with MiXCR anew, one entry per CDR3 protein. This table has 730,000 or so distinct CDR3 sequences, around 41% appearing once. Sequencing was done on a sample of blood. The source is an older man in good health. Both conserved end residues are part of each CDR3. The D gene is left open where the match is weak. Part of the rows lack a size; the others show once, few, many or a class for expanded clones.

J,D,size,V,DNA,CDR3
TRBJ2-3,TRBD2,NA,TRBV20-1,TGCAGTGCTAGGGACACTAGCGGGGTTAGCACAGATACGCAGTATTTT,CSARDTSGVSTDTQYF
TRBJ2-5,TRBD2,many,TRBV28,TGTGCCAGCAGCCGGACTAGCGGACAAGAGACCCAGTACTTC,CASSRTSGQETQYF
TRBJ2-7,NA,NA,TRBV6-1,TGTGCCAGCAGTGAAGACACCCTGGGTGGGCAGTACTTC,CASSEDTLGGQYF
TRBJ2-3,NA,NA,TRBV5-1,TGCGCCAGCAGCTTGTCCGATGGCCGCACAGATACGCAGTATTTT,CASSLSDGRTDTQYF
TRBJ2-5,NA,NA,TRBV7-2,TGTGCCAGCAGCCGCGGCTCGGCGGGAGAGACCCAGTACTTC,CASSRGSAGETQYF
TRBJ1-1,NA,few,TRBV5-1,TGCGCCAGCAGCTTGACGACAATTATGAACACTGAAGCTTTCTTT,CASSLTTIMNTEAFF
TRBJ2-2,NA,NA,TRBV29-1,TGCAGCGGGAAGGGGTCCGGGGAGCTGTTTTTT,CSGKGSGELFF
TRBJ2-5,NA,NA,TRBV3-1,TGTGCCAGCAGCCGAGAACTCCAAGAGACCCAGTACTTC,CASSRELQETQYF
TRBJ2-7,NA,few,TRBV4-2,TGTGCCAGCAGCCAACTTAGCAGGGGCTACGAGCAGTACTTC,CASSQLSRGYEQYF
TRBJ1-2,NA,NA,TRBV20-1,TGCAGTGCTAACCGGGACACCTATGGCTACACCTTC,CSANRDTYGYTF
TRBJ2-3,TRBD1,many,TRBV29-1,TGCAGCGTCATGGGCAGGGGGAGCCCAGATACGCAGTATTTT,CSVMGRGSPDTQYF
TRBJ2-1,TRBD2,NA,TRBV28,TGTGCCAGCAGGGGGACTAGCGGGGGTGAGCAGTTCTTC,CASRGTSGGEQFF
TRBJ2-7,NA,NA,TRBV7-2,TGTGCCAGCAGCCCCCCATACAATGAGCAGTACTTC,CASSPPYNEQYF
TRBJ2-7,TRBD1,few,TRBV15,TGTGCCACCAGCAGACCAGACAGGGGGTTTATCTACGAGCAGTACTTC,CATSRPDRGFIYEQYF
TRBJ2-5,NA,NA,TRBV6-2/TRBV6-3,TGTGCCAGCAGTTATATAGGTCGATCCTACAATGAGCAGTACTTC,CASSYIGRSYNEQYF
TRBJ1-5,NA,NA,TRBV5-5,TGTGCCAGCAGTGTGGGGGGGGTTAGCAATCAGCCCCAGCATTTT,CASSVGGVSNQPQHF
TRBJ2-1,TRBD2,many,TRBV20-1,TGCAGTGCTAGTATTCAGCGGGGCCTGATTTACAATGAGCAGTTCTTC,CSASIQRGLIYNEQFF
TRBJ2-7,NA,many,TRBV7-6,TGTGCCAGCAGCTTAGATGGTGGGACTTACGAGCAGTACTTC,CASSLDGGTYEQYF
TRBJ2-1,TRBD1,many,TRBV3-1,TGTGCCAGCAGCCAATTTGAGACAGGGGGCAAGAATGAGCAGTTCTTC,CASSQFETGGKNEQFF
TRBJ2-3,NA,NA,TRBV7-2,TGTGCCAGCAGCCTGACCAGACAGCCTCAGAGCACAGATACGCAGTATTTT,CASSLTRQPQSTDTQYF
TRBJ2-7,NA,many,TRBV5-1,TGCGCCAGCAGCTCGAGGTCACGAGGGGCGAGCTCCTACGAGCAGTACTTC,CASSSRSRGASSYEQYF
TRBJ1-2,TRBD1,few,TRBV7-9,TGTGCCAGCAGCCCGGGGACAGGGTTAAGCGGCTACACCTTC,CASSPGTGLSGYTF
TRBJ2-5,TRBD2,NA,TRBV7-2,TGTGCCAGCAGCTTACTGGGGTCCGCGGGAGGAATCGAGACCCAGTACTTC,CASSLLGSAGGIETQYF
TRBJ2-3,NA,NA,TRBV27,TGTGCCTGCAGCCTCGGGGGCATGGCGGCAACAGATACGCAGTATTTT,CACSLGGMAATDTQYF
TRBJ1-5,NA,NA,TRBV20-1,TGCAGTGCGAGAGACAGAGGGTATGGGGACGGGGATCAGCCCCAGCATTTT,CSARDRGYGDGDQPQHF
TRBJ2-1,NA,NA,TRBV7-3,TGTGCCAGCAGCTTAACGTTAGGTGAGCAGTTCTTC,CASSLTLGEQFF
TRBJ2-3,TRBD1,NA,TRBV5-4,TGTACCAGCAGCCCCAGGACAGGGCGCCCAGATACGCAGTATTTT,CTSSPRTGRPDTQYF
TRBJ1-6,NA,NA,TRBV3-1,TGTGCCAGCTCTACAAGAGGGGGGGGGAGCTCCTATAATTCACCCCTCCACTTT,CASSTRGGGSSYNSPLHF
TRBJ1-4,TRBD1,NA,TRBV10-3,TGTGCCATCAGTGAGGGGGACAGGTTAAATGAAAAACTGTTTTTT,CAISEGDRLNEKLFF
TRBJ2-3,NA,NA,TRBV20-1,TGCAGCCCACCCCACCCAGATTCAAATACGCAGTATTTT,CSPPHPDSNTQYF
TRBJ2-5,TRBD2,NA,TRBV4-2,TGTGCCAGCAGCAGAAGCGGGGGAGGGATCCAAGAGACCCAGTACTTC,CASSRSGGGIQETQYF
TRBJ2-2,TRBD1,few,TRBV29-1,TGCAGCGCATGGGACAGAAAGAACACCGGGGAGCTGTTTTTT,CSAWDRKNTGELFF
TRBJ2-7,NA,few,TRBV11-2,TGTGCCAGCAGCTTAAGTCCCCTCTACGAGCAGTACTTC,CASSLSPLYEQYF
TRBJ1-2,TRBD1,few,TRBV5-1,TGCGCCAGCAGCTCTGGTGGGACAGAGAGCTACACCTTC,CASSSGGTESYTF
TRBJ2-3,NA,many,TRBV10-3,TGTGCCATCAGTGACTCGGATACGCAGTATTTT,CAISDSDTQYF
TRBJ1-1,NA,NA,TRBV10-3,TGTGCCATCAGGGACATCAACACTGAAGCTTTCTTT,CAIRDINTEAFF
TRBJ2-7,NA,NA,TRBV29-1,TGCAGCGTAAGCTTAGGGGGGTGGACCTACGAGCAGTACTTC,CSVSLGGWTYEQYF
TRBJ1-1,NA,NA,TRBV6-1,TGTGCCAGCAGTGAAGCAGTTTCTACTGAAGCTTTCTTT,CASSEAVSTEAFF
TRBJ2-7,NA,few,TRBV27,TGTGCCAGCAGTAAAGAACGGAGCTCCTACGAGCAGTACTTC,CASSKERSSYEQYF
TRBJ2-5,TRBD2,NA,TRBV10-3,TGTGCCATCAGTGCCAGCGGGGGTCAAGAGACCCAGTACTTC,CAISASGGQETQYF
TRBJ2-7,TRBD2,NA,TRBV20-1,TGCAGTGCTAGAGATCGTAGTCCCGGGACTAGCGGACACTTCTACGAGCAGTACTTC,CSARDRSPGTSGHFYEQYF